Listed below are T cell receptor beta chains from one sample, sequenced in a study of graft-versus-host responses after intestinal transplantation. TCRdb keeps only in-frame clones here, not all; method: immunoSEQ multiplex PCR. The repertoire holds roughly 53,000 clones, with about 90% as singletons. The source was PBMCs, collected roughly 660 days after intestinal transplant. Receptors were obtained from a human patient who received an intestinal transplant, so some T cells may come from the graft donor. Each CDR3 is given with its conserved first and last residue. A D gene is named only where the DNA matches it firmly. The size entry is marked missing in some rows and otherwise reads once, few, many or a size class.

clone size: .; J gene: TRBJ1-5; V gene: TRBV5-1; D gene: .; CDR3 protein: CASSQGDSNQPQHF; CDR3 DNA: TGCGCCAGCAGCCAGGGAGATAGCAATCAGCCCCAGCATTTT
clone size: .; J gene: TRBJ1-2; V gene: TRBV5-5; D gene: .; CDR3 protein: CATNSGGLMGAGYTF; CDR3 DNA: TGTGCCACCAACAGTGGGGGGCTAATGGGTGCCGGCTACACCTTC
clone size: .; J gene: TRBJ1-2; V gene: TRBV7-3; D gene: TRBD1; CDR3 protein: CASSLVSGGLYGYTF; CDR3 DNA: TGTGCCAGCAGCTTAGTATCAGGGGGCCTCTATGGCTACACCTTC
clone size: .; J gene: TRBJ1-4; V gene: TRBV29-1; D gene: TRBD1; CDR3 protein: CSADRGGEKLFF; CDR3 DNA: TGCAGCGCCGACAGGGGAGGGGAAAAACTGTTTTTT
clone size: .; J gene: TRBJ2-4; V gene: TRBV6-1; D gene: TRBD2; CDR3 protein: CASSEFPSGGILAKNIQYF; CDR3 DNA: TGTGCCAGCAGTGAATTTCCTAGCGGGGGGATCTTAGCCAAAAACATTCAGTACTTC
clone size: .; J gene: TRBJ2-1; V gene: TRBV9; D gene: TRBD2; CDR3 protein: CASSISGGAYNEQFF; CDR3 DNA: TGTGCCAGCAGCATAAGCGGGGGGGCCTACAATGAGCAGTTCTTC
clone size: .; J gene: TRBJ1-6; V gene: TRBV30; D gene: .; CDR3 protein: CAWSSGNDSPLHF; CDR3 DNA: TGTGCCTGGAGTTCGGGGAATGATTCACCCCTCCACTTT
clone size: .; J gene: TRBJ2-2; V gene: TRBV5-8; D gene: TRBD1; CDR3 protein: CASSSGTVNTGELFF; CDR3 DNA: TGTGCCAGCAGCTCCGGGACAGTTAACACCGGGGAGCTGTTTTTT
clone size: .; J gene: TRBJ1-6; V gene: TRBV19; D gene: TRBD1; CDR3 protein: CASTSSGQWNSPLHF; CDR3 DNA: TGTGCCAGTACTTCCTCGGGACAGTGGAATTCACCCCTCCACTTT
clone size: .; J gene: TRBJ2-7; V gene: TRBV6-6; D gene: TRBD2; CDR3 protein: CASSYLAGGYEQYF; CDR3 DNA: TGTGCCAGCAGTTACCTAGCGGGGGGCTACGAGCAGTACTTC
clone size: .; J gene: TRBJ2-5; V gene: TRBV15; D gene: .; CDR3 protein: CATSPLLADRRETQYF; CDR3 DNA: TGTGCCACCAGCCCCCTGTTAGCGGACCGCAGGGAGACCCAGTACTTC
clone size: once; J gene: TRBJ1-4; V gene: TRBV15; D gene: TRBD1; CDR3 protein: CATSRRDRGREKLFF; CDR3 DNA: TGTGCCACCAGCAGACGAGACAGGGGGCGTGAAAAACTGTTTTTT
clone size: .; J gene: TRBJ2-1; V gene: TRBV6-4; D gene: .; CDR3 protein: CASSDRSGTVNEQFF; CDR3 DNA: TGTGCCAGCAGTGACAGGTCCGGGACTGTCAATGAGCAGTTCTTC
clone size: .; J gene: TRBJ2-7; V gene: TRBV9; D gene: TRBD2; CDR3 protein: CASSLTSGSSYEQYF; CDR3 DNA: TGTGCCAGCAGCCTGACTAGCGGGAGCTCCTACGAGCAGTACTTC
clone size: .; J gene: TRBJ1-2; V gene: TRBV4-1; D gene: TRBD1; CDR3 protein: CASSQGDRDSHGYTF; CDR3 DNA: TGCGCCAGCAGCCAAGGGGACAGGGATTCGCATGGCTACACCTTC
clone size: .; J gene: TRBJ1-2; V gene: TRBV7-3; D gene: TRBD1; CDR3 protein: CASRSGQGSGYTF; CDR3 DNA: TGTGCCAGCAGATCGGGACAGGGTAGCGGCTACACCTTC
clone size: .; J gene: TRBJ2-7; V gene: TRBV9; D gene: TRBD1; CDR3 protein: CASSARTGAYEQYF; CDR3 DNA: TGTGCCAGCAGCGCCAGGACAGGGGCCTACGAGCAGTACTTC
clone size: .; J gene: TRBJ2-2; V gene: TRBV28; D gene: .; CDR3 protein: CASIDRQIGELFF; CDR3 DNA: TGTGCCAGCATTGATAGGCAGATCGGGGAGCTGTTTTTT
clone size: .; J gene: TRBJ2-7; V gene: TRBV7-2; D gene: .; CDR3 protein: CASSFTATRGEQYF; CDR3 DNA: TGTGCCAGCAGCTTTACGGCCACTCGGGGGGAGCAGTACTTC
clone size: .; J gene: TRBJ1-3; V gene: TRBV14; D gene: TRBD1; CDR3 protein: CASSQVQGGGNTIYF; CDR3 DNA: TGTGCCAGCAGCCAAGTTCAGGGGGGTGGAAACACCATATATTTT
clone size: .; J gene: TRBJ1-2; V gene: TRBV4-1; D gene: .; CDR3 protein: CASSQGDGREANYGYTF; CDR3 DNA: TGCGCCAGCAGCCAAGGGGATGGGCGCGAAGCTAACTATGGCTACACCTTC
clone size: few; J gene: TRBJ2-7; V gene: TRBV7-3; D gene: .; CDR3 protein: CASSLNQGPGYEQYF; CDR3 DNA: TGTGCCAGCAGCTTAAATCAGGGGCCGGGCTACGAGCAGTACTTC
clone size: .; J gene: TRBJ2-1; V gene: TRBV11-2; D gene: TRBD2; CDR3 protein: CASSSGLALHEQFF; CDR3 DNA: TGTGCCAGCAGCTCGGGACTAGCACTTCATGAGCAGTTCTTC
clone size: .; J gene: TRBJ2-7; V gene: TRBV7-6; D gene: .; CDR3 protein: CASSDTYEQYF; CDR3 DNA: TGTGCCAGCAGCGACACCTACGAGCAGTACTTC
clone size: .; J gene: TRBJ1-5; V gene: TRBV7-4; D gene: .; CDR3 protein: CASSPDLSGNQPQHF; CDR3 DNA: TGTGCCAGCAGCCCCGATCTGTCGGGTAATCAGCCCCAGCATTTT
clone size: .; J gene: TRBJ1-1; V gene: TRBV6-5; D gene: TRBD1; CDR3 protein: CASSYSTGALNTEAFF; CDR3 DNA: TGTGCCAGCAGTTACTCCACAGGGGCCCTGAACACTGAAGCTTTCTTT
clone size: .; J gene: TRBJ1-1; V gene: TRBV19; D gene: .; CDR3 protein: CASSLPGVNTEAFF; CDR3 DNA: TGTGCCAGTAGTCTACCAGGGGTAAACACTGAAGCTTTCTTT
clone size: .; J gene: TRBJ1-1; V gene: TRBV27; D gene: .; CDR3 protein: CASSLNRVLQSTEAFF; CDR3 DNA: TGTGCCAGCAGTCTTAACAGGGTGTTGCAGAGCACTGAAGCTTTCTTT
clone size: .; J gene: TRBJ2-3; V gene: TRBV30; D gene: TRBD1; CDR3 protein: CAWHRGNTDTQYF; CDR3 DNA: TGTGCCTGGCACAGGGGGAACACAGATACGCAGTATTTT
clone size: .; J gene: TRBJ1-1; V gene: TRBV5-1; D gene: .; CDR3 protein: CASSSGFDTEAFF; CDR3 DNA: TGCGCCAGCAGCTCGGGGTTCGACACTGAAGCTTTCTTT
clone size: .; J gene: TRBJ2-5; V gene: TRBV11-2; D gene: TRBD2; CDR3 protein: CASSSIAGGQETQYF; CDR3 DNA: TGTGCCAGCAGCTCCATAGCGGGGGGCCAAGAGACCCAGTACTTC
clone size: .; J gene: TRBJ1-2; V gene: TRBV7-9; D gene: .; CDR3 protein: CASSLDWRSDGYTF; CDR3 DNA: TGTGCCAGCAGCTTAGACTGGAGGTCCGATGGCTACACCTTC
clone size: .; J gene: TRBJ1-2; V gene: TRBV6-6; D gene: TRBD1; CDR3 protein: CASTQGISGYTF; CDR3 DNA: TGTGCCAGCACACAGGGGATAAGTGGCTACACCTTC
clone size: once; J gene: TRBJ1-2; V gene: TRBV5-4; D gene: .; CDR3 protein: CASSSGSRVIRGYTF; CDR3 DNA: TGTGCCAGCAGCTCGGGGTCCAGGGTAATACGGGGCTACACCTTC
clone size: .; J gene: TRBJ1-2; V gene: TRBV5-4; D gene: TRBD1; CDR3 protein: CASSSGQGNYGYTF; CDR3 DNA: TGTGCCAGCAGCTCGGGACAGGGGAACTATGGCTACACCTTC
clone size: .; J gene: TRBJ2-1; V gene: TRBV5-1; D gene: .; CDR3 protein: CASSLTGYNNEQFF; CDR3 DNA: TGCGCCAGCAGCTTGACAGGGTACAACAATGAGCAGTTCTTC